The next 8 T cell receptor beta chains were all read from a single sample in a study of long-term antiretroviral therapy in people with HIV. immunoSEQ v3.0 was run at survey level. Clones were read by immunoSEQ multiplex PCR, and TCRdb kept only the in-frame ones, dropping some. The sample includes tens of thousands of clones, approximately 93% of them seen just once. Sequenced material: unsorted PBMCs, taken 3.1 years after starting antiretroviral therapy. The receptors shown here come from a man younger than 35 with HIV.

The chain joins TRBV4-3 to TRBJ2-2; D is undetermined. Germline lookup yields CDR1 LGHNA and CDR2 YSLEER. The CDR3 sequence is 13 residues long. The V gene lost 1 base and the J gene lost 4 bases, with 4 bases spanning the gap. This CDR3 is CASSQGPTGELFF. Here the CDR3 DNA reads TGCGCCAGCAGCCAAGGCCCCACCGGGGAGCTGTTTTTT.

This chain joins TRBV4-1 and TRBJ2-3; TRBD2 matches at 15 bases. The CDR3 covers 19 residues. Germline assignment: CDR1 MGHRA and CDR2 YSYEKL. The trim removed 1 base at V and 6 bases at J, leaving 11 bases unmatched. This CDR3 reads CASSQVGIGLAGGKDTQYF. CDR3 DNA: TGCGCCAGCAGCCAAGTCGGAATTGGACTAGCGGGAGGGAAGGATACGCAGTATTTT.

The chain employs TRBV18 and TRBJ2-6; possibly TRBD2 for D (5 bases). The V and J ends lost 6 bases and 0 bases respectively, with 15 bases between them. Germline V lookup: CDR1 KGHSH, CDR2 LQKENI. The CDR3 runs to 17 residues. CDR3 amino acids: CASSSGVVPSGANVLTF. The CDR3 DNA reads TGTGCCAGCTCCTCCGGGGTTGTCCCCTCTGGGGCCAACGTCCTGACTTTC. The variable domain in full, with the rest retrieved from reference TRBV18 and TRBJ2-6, is NAGVMQNPRHLVRRRGQEARLRCSPMKGHSHVYWYRQLPEEGLKFMVYLQKENIIDESGMPKERFSAEFPKEGPSILRIQQVVRGDSAAYFCASSSGVVPSGANVLTFGAGSRLTVL.

For the CDR3, the DNA is TGTGCCAGCAGCCAAGTAGTACAGGGGGCTGACACTGAAGCTTTCTTT. It codes for CASSQVVQGADTEAFF. This rearrangement joins TRBV4-2 to TRBJ1-1, with 9 bases matching TRBD1. This CDR3 is built from 16 residues. The germline CDR1 and CDR2 sequences are LGHNA and YNFKEQ. The junction had 6 bases not matched to a gene; V was cut back by 1 base and J by 3 bases.

The rearrangement joins TRBV19 to TRBJ2-7; D might be TRBD2 (5 bases). Trimming removed 3 bases at V and 5 bases at J, with 8 bases between. This CDR3 comprises 12 residues. The V gene's germline CDR1 is LNHDA and CDR2 SQIVND (reference sequence). The CDR3 region has the DNA TGTGCCAGTAGTATCGACGGGAACGAGCAGTACTTC. Amino acid sequence: CASSIDGNEQYF.

CDR3 loop: CASSLAGLNTGELFF. Written as DNA, the CDR3 is TGTGCCAGCAGCTTAGCCGGACTGAACACCGGGGAGCTGTTTTTT. This chain uses TRBV7-2 with TRBJ2-2, with D possibly being TRBD2 (5 bases). V was cut by 0 bases and J by 1 base, with 6 bases left in between. The length of the CDR3 is 15 residues. Germline assignment: CDR1 SGHTA and CDR2 FQGNSA.

CDR3 bases: TGTGCCAGCAGTCTTGGACATCCAGAGACCCAGTACTTC. Its translation is CASSLGHPETQYF. V gene TRBV27 combines with J gene TRBJ2-5, with D perhaps TRBD1 (5 bases). V lost 5 bases, J lost 4 bases, and 11 bases lay in between. The CDR3 length is 13 residues. Germline V gene sequence: CDR1 MNHEY, CDR2 SMNVEV (reference sequence).

The rearrangement uses TRBV27 and TRBJ2-2; D is possibly TRBD2 (5 bases). The V and J ends lost 1 base and 2 bases respectively, with 11 bases between them. Germline loops: CDR1 MNHEY, CDR2 SMNVEV (reference sequence). This CDR3 comprises 16 residues. DNA of the CDR3: TGTGCCAGCAGTTTATGGGCGGGTCTTAACACCGGGGAGCTGTTTTTT. It yields the protein CASSLWAGLNTGELFF.